The 32 T cell receptor beta chains below all came from one sample that was sequenced in a study of blood T cell repertoires in COVID-19. This table comes from immunoSEQ multiplex PCR, and its TCRdb copy is limited to in-frame clones, with some not included. The sample includes around 130,000 clones, around 88% seen only once; the top ten take 2% to 2.5%. Sequencing input: PBMCs or T cells enriched from blood (not recorded which). The receptor set was obtained from a woman aged 50 to 65 who had recovered from COVID-19.

The rearrangement links TRBV7-6 to TRBJ1-2, with TRBD1 identical over 8 bases. The CDR3 totals 15 residues. The trim removed 5 bases at V and 0 bases at J, leaving 5 bases unmatched. Germline V gene data show CDR1 as SGHVS and CDR2 as FNYEAQ. This CDR3 reads CASSGGTGANYGYTF. The CDR3 region has the DNA TGTGCCAGCAGCGGCGGGACAGGCGCTAACTATGGCTACACCTTC.

The V and J genes are TRBV5-4 and TRBJ2-1, with 8 bases lining up with TRBD2. This CDR3 contains 15 residues. Looked up from germline, CDR1 is SGHNT and CDR2 is YYREEE (reference sequence). Trimming cost V 0 bases and J 6 bases; bases outside gene matches: 5. The CDR3 protein is CASSLDVGGANEQFF. The CDR3 bases are TGTGCCAGCAGCTTGGATGTCGGGGGGGCCAATGAGCAGTTCTTC.

This clone has just one count. The chain joins TRBV5-4 to TRBJ1-1, with TRBD1 identical over 8 bases. CDR3 length: 13 amino acids. The ends lost 9 bases at V and 5 bases at J; junction bases unmatched: 9. CDR1 and CDR2 from the germline V gene are SGHNT and YYREEE (reference sequence). The DNA of the CDR3 is TGTGCCACCCCGGACAGGGATGGAACTGAAGCTTTCTTT. Amino acids: CATPDRDGTEAFF.

The chain has TRBV24-1 and TRBJ2-2; 9 nucleotides agree with TRBD1. Trimming at V came to 9 bases and at J to 7 bases, leaving 11 bases not matched to a gene. The germline V gene encodes CDR1 KGHDR and CDR2 SFDVKD. The CDR3 consists of 15 residues. The CDR3 nucleotides are TGTGCCACCTCCGATCGGGACAGGGAAGACGGGGAGCTGTTTTTT. As protein: CATSDRDREDGELFF.

The V gene is TRBV28, the J gene TRBJ1-2, with a tentative D call TRBD1 (5 bases). Germline V lookup: CDR1 MDHEN, CDR2 SYDVKM. The CDR3 contains 14 residues. V lost 5 bases and J lost 0, with 10 bases in between. For the CDR3, the DNA is TGTGCCAGCAGTCAGGACACCGCTAACTATGGCTACACCTTC. Protein product: CASSQDTANYGYTF.

The genes are TRBV5-1 and TRBJ1-1, with D tentatively TRBD1 (6 bases). CDR1 is SGHRS and CDR2 is YFSETQ in the germline V gene. Trimming left V 1 base short and J 6 bases short, with 10 bases between. This CDR3 is built from 13 residues. The CDR3 protein is CASSLTGYAEAFF. The CDR3 DNA reads as TGCGCCAGCAGCTTGACAGGGTATGCTGAAGCTTTCTTT.

This clone was counted a few times. The chain recombines TRBV18 with TRBJ1-1; 9 nucleotides line up with TRBD1. The CDR3 extends over 16 amino acids. Germline loops: CDR1 KGHSH, CDR2 LQKENI. V was pared by 0 bases and J by 1 base, with 3 bases of the junction left unmatched. CDR3 nucleotide sequence: TGTGCCAGCTCACCACCGGGACAGGGTGGGAACACTGAAGCTTTCTTT. Translation: CASSPPGQGGNTEAFF.

The V and J genes are TRBV5-1 and TRBJ2-7; TRBD1 matches 10 bases. J gave up 0 bases and V 4 bases, and 4 bases lay outside the gene matches. Germline lookup yields CDR1 SGHRS and CDR2 YFSETQ. The CDR3 is made up of 15 amino acids. CDR3 in DNA: TGCGCCAGCAGCGGGGGACAGGGGCTCTCCTACGAGCAGTACTTC. Translated, it gives CASSGGQGLSYEQYF.

This chain joins TRBV6-6 and TRBJ1-1; the D gene is possibly TRBD1 (6 bases). CDR1 is MNHNY and CDR2 is SVGAGI in the germline V gene (reference sequence). The germline V and J ends were trimmed by 2 bases and 4 bases, with 17 bases remaining between them. The CDR3 runs to 16 residues. The DNA for the CDR3 is TGTGCCAGCAGTTACAGCAGGGGTTTGAGTAGCACTGAAGCTTTCTTT. This gives the protein CASSYSRGLSSTEAFF.

This clone was recorded once. The CDR3 is CASSGLRDTSSYNSPLHF. CDR3 nucleotide sequence: TGTGCCAGCAGTGGGCTCCGGGACACTAGCTCCTATAATTCACCCCTCCACTTT. The V call is TRBV2, the J call TRBJ1-6; TRBD1 is a possible D gene (6 bases). The ends were cut back, 4 bases at V and 0 bases at J, with 16 bases in the middle. In germline, CDR1 is SNHLY, CDR2 FYNNEI. The CDR3 loop spans 18 amino acids.

The rearrangement links TRBV5-1 to TRBJ2-6; maybe TRBD2 (6 bases). Germline-derived CDR1 and CDR2 are SGHRS and YFSETQ. There are 16 residues in the CDR3. V lost 3 bases and J lost 4, with 14 bases in between. The CDR3 DNA sequence: TGCGCCAGCAGCTACGGAGGGGATCCCGGGGCCAACGTCCTGACTTTC. Encoded protein: CASSYGGDPGANVLTF.

The CDR3 region has the DNA TGTGCCAGCAGCGTAGGGCGGCAGAATAATTCACCCCTCCACTTT. It codes for CASSVGRQNNSPLHF. The chain has TRBV9 and TRBJ1-6; D unresolved. The CDR3 is 15 residues long. Trimming took 0 bases from V and 5 from J, leaving 9 bases between them. Germline V gives CDR1 SGDLS, CDR2 YYNGEE.

J is TRBJ1-2 and V is TRBV5-1, with no clear D. From germline, CDR1 is SGHRS and CDR2 YFSETQ. Trimming removed 0 bases at V and 8 bases at J, with 11 bases between. The CDR3 is 13 residues long. The CDR3 bases are TGCGCCAGCAGCTTGGTTCCAGAAAAGGGCTACACCTTC. As protein: CASSLVPEKGYTF.

The CDR3 reads CAISEFLAISGVSYNEQFF. The DNA for the CDR3 is TGTGCCATCAGTGAGTTCCTGGCGATTAGCGGGGTCTCCTACAATGAGCAGTTCTTC. The V and J genes are TRBV10-3 and TRBJ2-1, with 8 bases lining up with TRBD2. Germline V lookup: CDR1 ENHRY, CDR2 SYGVKD. The V gene end was trimmed by 1 base and the J gene end by 0 bases; junction bases not matched to a gene: 11. CDR3 length: 19 amino acids.

This chain joins TRBV7-3 and TRBJ2-3; D is possibly TRBD2 (5 bases). Germline values: CDR1 SGHTA, CDR2 FQGTGA. CDR3 length: 15 amino acids. The V end was cut by 5 bases, the J end by 6 bases, with 18 bases between. The CDR3 here is CASSRNGLATDTQYF. In DNA, the CDR3 is TGTGCCAGCAGCCGAAATGGGCTAGCCACGGATACGCAGTATTTT.

The chain recombines TRBV6-5 with TRBJ1-2; 12 nucleotides agree with TRBD1. The CDR3 contains 16 residues. CDR1 is MNHEY, CDR2 SVGAGI, per germline. After removal of 4 bases from V and 8 bases from J, the junction contained 11 bases not matched to a gene. The CDR3 DNA follows: TGTGCCAGCAGTTTACCCGGGACAGGGGGCTCGGGAGGCTACACCTTC. This translates into CASSLPGTGGSGGYTF.

The chain uses TRBV7-9 and TRBJ2-5; TRBD1 aligns across 7 bases. The CDR3 loop spans 15 amino acids. CDR1 and CDR2 from the germline V gene are SEHNR and FQNEAQ (reference sequence). V shed 2 bases, J shed 4 bases, and the junction held 7 bases outside the gene matches. CDR3 region: CASSLTDRVRETQYF. CDR3 sequence (DNA): TGTGCCAGCAGCTTAACCGACAGGGTTCGAGAGACCCAGTACTTC.

This chain joins TRBV11-3 and TRBJ2-3; D may be TRBD1 (7 bases). Trimming stripped 5 bases from V and 3 bases from J, with 12 bases between. Germline lookup yields CDR1 SGHNT and CDR2 YENEEA. The CDR3 length is 14 residues. This CDR3 reads CASSGQAGTDTQYF. Here the CDR3 DNA reads TGTGCCAGCAGCGGACAGGCGGGGACAGATACGCAGTATTTT.

The chain is built from TRBV12-3 or TRBV12-4 and TRBJ1-5; a possible D gene is TRBD1 (5 bases). The V end lost 0 bases, the J end lost 7 bases, and 7 bases lay between the germline ends. The CDR3 is made up of 13 amino acids. CDR3 region: CASSLAGGQPQHF. In DNA form, the CDR3 reads TGTGCCAGCAGTTTAGCGGGGGGACAGCCCCAGCATTTT.

The chain combines TRBV5-1 with TRBJ2-1, with D uncertain. The CDR3 extends over 12 amino acids. The germline V gene has CDR1 SGHRS and CDR2 YFSETQ. V gave up 4 bases and J gave up 7 bases, with 9 bases separating them. The DNA of the CDR3 is TGCGCCAGCAGCACTGGAGAGAATGAGCAGTTCTTC. Amino acids: CASSTGENEQFF.

The CDR3 bases are TGTGCCAGCAGTTTATGGCCCTGGGGGGCTGGAAACACCATATATTTT. Translation gives CASSLWPWGAGNTIYF. The chain recombines TRBV27 with TRBJ1-3, with D perhaps TRBD1 (5 bases). CDR1 MNHEY and CDR2 SMNVEV come from the germline V gene (reference sequence). V gave up 1 base and J gave up 2 bases, with 12 bases separating them. The CDR3 contains 16 residues.

V and J are TRBV3-1 (or the pseudogene TRBV3-2) and TRBJ1-5; D is undetermined. Germline V gene sequence: CDR1 LGHDT, CDR2 YNNKEL (reference sequence). The CDR3 consists of 13 residues. Trimming pared 0 bases from V and 6 bases from J, leaving 6 bases between. This chain's CDR3 is CASSQDRSQPQHF. The CDR3 DNA reads TGTGCCAGCAGCCAAGACCGTAGTCAGCCCCAGCATTTT.

The chain is built from TRBV19 and TRBJ2-2; 7 bases line up with TRBD2. The trim removed 7 bases at V and 5 bases at J, leaving 13 bases unmatched. This CDR3 has 16 residues. The germline V gene encodes CDR1 LNHDA and CDR2 SQIVND (reference sequence). The CDR3 region has the DNA TGTGCCAGTAAGGATTGGGAGGGCCGATCGACCGGGGAGCTGTTTTTT. Its translation: CASKDWEGRSTGELFF.

CDR3: CASSPGTSGDSLATREQFF. The CDR3 nucleotides are TGTGCCAGCAGCCCAGGGACTAGCGGGGACTCACTCGCGACTAGGGAGCAGTTCTTC. The chain links TRBV7-9 to TRBJ2-1, with TRBD2 matching 13 bases. V shed 5 bases and J 10 bases; nucleotides not matched to a gene: 20. The length of the CDR3 is 19 residues. Germline V lookup: CDR1 SEHNR, CDR2 FQNEAQ (reference sequence).

The V and J genes are TRBV9 and TRBJ2-1; D is perhaps TRBD1 (5 bases). CDR1 is SGDLS and CDR2 is YYNGEE in the germline V gene. The V end lost 4 bases, the J end lost 10 bases, and 15 bases lay between the germline ends. The CDR3 sequence is 13 residues long. The CDR3 reads CASSPQGSGEQFF. The CDR3 nucleotides read TGTGCCAGCAGCCCCCAGGGTTCAGGCGAGCAGTTCTTC.

The J gene is TRBJ1-4, the V gene TRBV30; D call uncertain. Per germline, CDR1 GTSNPN and CDR2 SVGIG (reference sequence). Trimming took 3 bases from V and 6 from J, leaving 14 bases between them. The CDR3 has 14 amino acids. Here the CDR3 DNA reads TGTGCCTGGAGCCCGGGAGGGATACATGAAAAACTGTTTTTT. It specifies CAWSPGGIHEKLFF.

V usage is TRBV2 and J usage is TRBJ1-5, with 9 bases that match TRBD1. In germline, CDR1 is SNHLY, CDR2 FYNNEI. The trim removed 7 bases at V and 6 bases at J, leaving 7 bases unmatched. The CDR3 loop spans 14 amino acids. The CDR3 DNA reads TGTGCCAGCAAGGGACAGGGCCTGGGTCAGCCCCAGCATTTT. Protein: CASKGQGLGQPQHF. Using reference TRBV2 and TRBJ1-5 for the parts outside the CDR3, the full variable domain is EPEVTQTPSHQVTQMGQEVILRCVPISNHLYFYWYRQILGQKVEFLVSFYNNEISEKSEIFDDQFSVERPDGSNFTLKIRSTKLEDSAMYFCASKGQGLGQPQHFGDGTRLSIL.

The rearrangement uses TRBV6-5 and TRBJ1-5, with D possibly matching TRBD1 (5 bases). V was trimmed by 2 bases and J by 10 bases, leaving 12 bases between them. The CDR3 sequence is 13 residues long. CDR1 and CDR2 from the germline V gene are MNHEY and SVGAGI. CDR3 in amino acids: CASSYDWGDPQHF. CDR3 DNA: TGTGCCAGCAGTTACGATTGGGGGGATCCCCAGCATTTT.

The rearrangement joins TRBV2 to TRBJ1-5; 9 nucleotides agree with TRBD1. Germline CDR1 reads SNHLY; CDR2 reads FYNNEI. The V gene end was trimmed by 3 bases and the J gene end by 6 bases; junction bases not matched to a gene: 6. The CDR3 length is 15 residues. The CDR3 bases are TGTGCCAGCAGTGACCTGGGACAGGGCGGTCAGCCCCAGCATTTT. The encoded protein is CASSDLGQGGQPQHF.

The rearrangement links TRBV14 to TRBJ2-5; maybe TRBD1 (5 bases). The CDR3 consists of 18 residues. The germline gives CDR1 SGHDN, CDR2 FVKESK. Trimming took 3 bases from V and 0 from J, leaving 20 bases between them. CDR3 coding DNA: TGTGCCAGCAGCCACCCAGTTAGTGGACAACCTGACCAAGAGACCCAGTACTTC. Translating it yields CASSHPVSGQPDQETQYF.

J is TRBJ1-4 and V is TRBV7-9, with D possibly matching TRBD1 (5 bases). Germline CDR1 SEHNR, CDR2 FQNEAQ (reference sequence). The CDR3 sequence is 14 residues long. The V end was cut by 5 bases, the J end by 5 bases, with 12 bases between. CDR3 bases: TGTGCCAGCAGCCCAGGGCCACCGAATGAAAAACTGTTTTTT. Translating gives CASSPGPPNEKLFF.

This chain connects TRBV3-1 (or the pseudogene TRBV3-2) to TRBJ2-7; D not certain. The germline V gene encodes CDR1 LGHDT and CDR2 YNNKEL (reference sequence). This CDR3 contains 15 residues. The germline V and J ends were trimmed by 1 base and 0 bases, with 10 bases remaining between them. The CDR3 region is CASSQGLTASYEQYF. Here the CDR3 DNA reads TGTGCCAGCAGCCAAGGTTTAACAGCCTCCTACGAGCAGTACTTC.